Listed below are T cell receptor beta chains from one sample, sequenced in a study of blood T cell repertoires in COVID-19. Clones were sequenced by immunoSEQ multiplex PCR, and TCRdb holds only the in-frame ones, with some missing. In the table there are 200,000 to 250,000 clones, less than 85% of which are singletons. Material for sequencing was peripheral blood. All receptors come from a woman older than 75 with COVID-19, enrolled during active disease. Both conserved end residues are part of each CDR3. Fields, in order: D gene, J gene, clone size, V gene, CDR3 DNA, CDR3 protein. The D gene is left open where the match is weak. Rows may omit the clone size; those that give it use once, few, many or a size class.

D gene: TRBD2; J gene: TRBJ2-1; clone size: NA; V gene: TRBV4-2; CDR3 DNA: TGTGCCAGCAGCCACCGGGAGGGCCAGCAGTTCTTC; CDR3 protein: CASSHREGQQFF
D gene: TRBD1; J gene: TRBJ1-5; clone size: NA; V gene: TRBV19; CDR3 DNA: TGTGCCAGTAGTCCTGTAACAGGGGGAAATCAGCCCCAGCATTTT; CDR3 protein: CASSPVTGGNQPQHF
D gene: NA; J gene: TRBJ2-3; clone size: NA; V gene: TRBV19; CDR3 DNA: TGTGCCAGTAGTATCAGGGGAGCAGATACGCAGTATTTT; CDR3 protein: CASSIRGADTQYF
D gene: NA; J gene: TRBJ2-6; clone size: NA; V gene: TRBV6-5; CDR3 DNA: TGTGCCAGCAGTTACTTCGTCCGCTCTGGGGCCAACGTCCTGACTTTC; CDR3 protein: CASSYFVRSGANVLTF
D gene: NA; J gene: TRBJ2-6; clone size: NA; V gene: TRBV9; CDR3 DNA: TGTGCCAGCAGCGTAGAAGGGGCTGGGGCCAACGTCCTGACTTTC; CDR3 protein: CASSVEGAGANVLTF
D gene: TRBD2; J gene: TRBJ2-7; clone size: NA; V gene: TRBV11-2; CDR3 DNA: TGTGCCAGCAGCGGGGGAGGGGATTTCTCCTACGAGCAGTACTTC; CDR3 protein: CASSGGGDFSYEQYF
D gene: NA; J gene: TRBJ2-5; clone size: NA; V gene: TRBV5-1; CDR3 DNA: TGCGCCAGCAGCCAGGGGAACAGCCAAGAGACCCAGTACTTC; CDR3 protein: CASSQGNSQETQYF
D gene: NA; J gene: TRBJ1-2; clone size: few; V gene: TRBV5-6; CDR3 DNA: TGTGCCAGCAGCAACCGACTCCCAAATCATGGCTACACCTTC; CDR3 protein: CASSNRLPNHGYTF
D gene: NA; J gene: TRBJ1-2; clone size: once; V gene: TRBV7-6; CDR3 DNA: TGTGCCAGCAGCTCTCGGGGGGAGGGCTACACCTTC; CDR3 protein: CASSSRGEGYTF
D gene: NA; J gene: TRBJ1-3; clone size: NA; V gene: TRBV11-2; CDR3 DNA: TGTGCCAGCAGCTTCCAGTATGGAAACACCATATATTTT; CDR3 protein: CASSFQYGNTIYF
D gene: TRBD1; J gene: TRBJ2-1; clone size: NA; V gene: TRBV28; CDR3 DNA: TGTGCCAGCAGTATCCGGGACAGGTACAATGAGCAGTTCTTC; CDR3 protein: CASSIRDRYNEQFF
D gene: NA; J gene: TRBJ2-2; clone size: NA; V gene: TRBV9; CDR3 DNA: TGTGCCAGCAGCGTAGAACAGGCTAACACCGGGGAGCTGTTTTTT; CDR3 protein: CASSVEQANTGELFF
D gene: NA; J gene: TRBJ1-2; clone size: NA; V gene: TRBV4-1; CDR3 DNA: TGCGCCAGCAGCCAGGACAGAAACTCAAACTATGGCTACACCTTC; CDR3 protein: CASSQDRNSNYGYTF
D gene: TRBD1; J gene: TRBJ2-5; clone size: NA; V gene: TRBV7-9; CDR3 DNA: TGTGCCAGCAGCCCCCAGACAGGGTTGAAAGAGACCCAGTACTTC; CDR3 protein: CASSPQTGLKETQYF